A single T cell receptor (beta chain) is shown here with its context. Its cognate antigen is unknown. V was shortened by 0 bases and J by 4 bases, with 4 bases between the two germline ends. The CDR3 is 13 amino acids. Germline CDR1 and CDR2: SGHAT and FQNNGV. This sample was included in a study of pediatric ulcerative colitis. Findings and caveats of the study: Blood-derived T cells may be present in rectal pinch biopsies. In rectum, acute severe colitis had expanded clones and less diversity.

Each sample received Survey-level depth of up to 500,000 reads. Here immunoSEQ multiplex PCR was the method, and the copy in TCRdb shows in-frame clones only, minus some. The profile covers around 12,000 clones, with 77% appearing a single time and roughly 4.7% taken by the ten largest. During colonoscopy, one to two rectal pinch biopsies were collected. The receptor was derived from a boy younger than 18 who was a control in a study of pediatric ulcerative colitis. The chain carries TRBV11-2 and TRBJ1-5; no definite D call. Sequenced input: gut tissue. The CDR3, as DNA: TGTGCCAGCAGCTTAGAGCATAATCAGCCCCAGCATTTT. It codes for CASSLEHNQPQHF. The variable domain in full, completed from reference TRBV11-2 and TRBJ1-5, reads EAGVAQSPRYKIIEKRQSVAFWCNPISGHATLYWYQQILGQGPKLLIQFQNNGVVDDSQLPKDRFSAERLKGVDSTLKIQPAKLEDSAVYLCASSLEHNQPQHFGDGTRLSIL.